These T cell receptor beta chains were read from a single sample in a study of cytotoxic CD8 clonotypes in ibrutinib-treated CLL. The data were produced by immunoSEQ multiplex PCR, yet TCRdb's version contains in-frame clones alone and is incomplete. The sample shows about 140,000 clones, more than 70% of them seen only once. Sample: PBMCs, taken after 36 months of ibrutinib treatment. The receptors were gathered from a human donor with chronic lymphocytic leukemia. Both conserved end residues are part of each CDR3. The D gene is left open where the match is weak. Rows may omit the clone size; those that give it use once, few, many or a size class.

>TRBJ2-1|.|TRBD2|TRBV29-1
TGCAGCGTTCGGGGGCTAGCGGGAGTCAATGAGCAGTTCTTC
CSVRGLAGVNEQFF
>TRBJ2-5|.|TRBD1|TRBV9
TGTGCCAGCAGCCTCACCTTTGGACAGGGAGGAGAGACCCAGTACTTC
CASSLTFGQGGETQYF
>TRBJ2-4|.|.|TRBV28
TGTGCCAGCAGGACCCCCCGCTCGGCCAAAAACATTCAGTACTTC
CASRTPRSAKNIQYF
>TRBJ1-1|.|.|TRBV11-2
TGTGCCAGCAGCTTAGACGGGCACACTGAAGCTTTCTTT
CASSLDGHTEAFF
>TRBJ1-5|.|.|TRBV25-1
TGTGCCAGCAGTGACAGGGGTAATCAGCCCCAGCATTTT
CASSDRGNQPQHF
>TRBJ1-1|.|.|TRBV30
TGTGCCTGGAGTGTCGCAGGGTTTGCGGGGGGGAACACTGAAGCTTTCTTT
CAWSVAGFAGGNTEAFF
>TRBJ2-6|.|.|TRBV30
TGTGCCGTCTCTGGGGCCAACGTCCTGACTTTC
CAVSGANVLTF
>TRBJ2-5|.|.|TRBV7-7
TGTGCCAGCAGCTTAGGAGTAGTGGAGACCCAGTACTTC
CASSLGVVETQYF
>TRBJ2-6|.|.|TRBV5-1
TGCGCCAGCAGCACAACACAATCTGGGGCCAACGTCCTGACTTTC
CASSTTQSGANVLTF
>TRBJ2-1|.|TRBD2|TRBV5-1
TGCGCCAGCAGCCCCGGGACTAGCGGATACAATGAGCAGTTCTTC
CASSPGTSGYNEQFF
>TRBJ2-7|.|.|TRBV6-1
TGTGCCAGCAGTGAAGGGCGGACCTACGAGCAGTACTTC
CASSEGRTYEQYF
>TRBJ1-5|.|TRBD1|TRBV7-6
TGTGCCAGCAGCTTAGCGGGACAGTATCAGCCCCAGCATTTT
CASSLAGQYQPQHF
>TRBJ2-3|once|.|TRBV6-1
TGTGCCAGCAGTCGAATGGGGGCCGGAGATACGCAGTATTTT
CASSRMGAGDTQYF
>TRBJ2-2|.|.|TRBV18
TGTGCCAGCTCACCCGGGACGGCGAACACCGGGGAGCTGTTTTTT
CASSPGTANTGELFF
>TRBJ1-4|once|.|TRBV15
TGTGCCACCAGCAGAGACAGAATTAATGAAAAACTGTTTTTT
CATSRDRINEKLFF
>TRBJ2-4|once|.|TRBV11-2
TGTGCCAGCAGCTTAGACAGGGTTTTCCCCAAAAACATTCAGTACTTC
CASSLDRVFPKNIQYF
>TRBJ2-7|.|.|TRBV2
TGTGCCAGCACCCGAGACAGGCGGACCTACGAGCAGTACTTC
CASTRDRRTYEQYF
>TRBJ1-2|.|.|TRBV18
TGTGCCAGCTCACCACCAGGGTACTATGGCTACACCTTC
CASSPPGYYGYTF
>TRBJ2-1|.|TRBD2|TRBV29-1
TGCAGCGTTGAAGGGACTAGCGGAGGCTTGTACAATGAGCAGTTCTTC
CSVEGTSGGLYNEQFF
>TRBJ2-5|once|TRBD1|TRBV6-1
TGTGCCAGCAGCCGGGACAGGGAAGAGACCCAGTACTTC
CASSRDREETQYF
>TRBJ1-2|once|.|TRBV18
TGTGCCAGCTCACCAACGGGGGGCCCTAACTATGGCTACACCTTC
CASSPTGGPNYGYTF
>TRBJ2-3|.|.|TRBV30
TGTGCCTGGAGTTCTTTGGGACTGCGTGAGCAGTATTTT
CAWSSLGLREQYF
>TRBJ1-1|.|.|TRBV2
TGTGCCAGCAGGGAAGTGCATCCTGGTGCTGAAGCTTTCTTT
CASREVHPGAEAFF
>TRBJ2-2|.|.|TRBV2
TGTGCCAGCAGTGAACTCCGAAACACCGGGGAGCTGTTTTTT
CASSELRNTGELFF
>TRBJ1-2|.|TRBD1|TRBV7-6
TGTGCCAGCAGCTCTAGACAGGGTTGGGTGGCGAACTATGGCTACACCTTC
CASSSRQGWVANYGYTF
>TRBJ2-7|once|.|TRBV4-1
TGCGCCAGCAGCCAGGAACTAACCTCCTACGAGCAGTACTTC
CASSQELTSYEQYF
>TRBJ2-7|once|.|TRBV4-2
TGTGCCAGCAGCCAAGCTTCGTCCTACGAGCAGTACTTC
CASSQASSYEQYF
>TRBJ2-7|.|TRBD1|TRBV4-1
TGCGCCAGCAGCCAAGTTTCAACAGGGGACGAGCAGTACTTC
CASSQVSTGDEQYF
>TRBJ1-6|.|.|TRBV6-6
TGTGCCAGCAGTTACTCGTTCGGGGATCAGTCACCCCTCCACTTT
CASSYSFGDQSPLHF